This T cell receptor beta chain stems from a study of read filtering for tumor transcriptome and immune sequencing. As for the study in general: After DNase treatment, RNA was made into whole-transcriptome libraries. Points from the study as a whole: Correlation between methods rose after single-read clonotypes were removed. The CD138-negative fraction was mixed bone marrow immune cells, not pure T cells.

Molecular barcoded adaptors covering alpha/delta and beta/gamma chains were used on about 390 ng RNA. TCRdb itself ran the reads through MiXCR, one entry per CDR3 protein. This table holds 5,000 to 7,000 distinct CDR3 sequences, around a quarter found once. As regards this clonotype: Its antigen is currently unknown. At one end, the junction sequence differs from germline, possibly due to a read error.

The CDR3 contains 15 residues. Germline CDR1 reads DFQATT; CDR2 reads SNEGSKA (reference sequence). Input material: a population of CD138-negative cells sorted from bone marrow. This chain connects TRBV20-1 to TRBJ2-7, with D perhaps matching TRBD2 (7 bases). The clonotype was recovered from a donor at least 40 years old with multiple myeloma. CDR3 sequence (DNA): TGCAGCGCTAGAGATTACGAGCGGGACACCTACGAGCAGTACTTC. It is translated as CSARDYERDTYEQYF.